This T cell receptor (beta chain) was sequenced during a study of post-analysis software for immune sequencing data. The overall study: The study covered relapsing-remitting, secondary progressive and progressive-relapsing courses of multiple sclerosis. Study observations and caveats: By F measure, strong co-clustering occurred among samples prepared in the same batch. Controls showed lower frequencies than patients for a few TRBV segments, and TRBV5-6, TRBV5-1 and TRBV20-1 were among these.

Prepared libraries of TCR beta cDNA carried unique molecular identifiers. Starting from approximately 1 to 10 million T cells, the study yielded 460,000 or so cDNA molecules. TCRdb analysed the PCR reads with MiXCR anew, one entry per CDR3 protein. The repertoire consists of about 400,000 distinct CDR3 sequences, with roughly 35% occurring once and the leading ten covering around 15%. Germline V gene lookup returns CDR1 ENHRY and CDR2 SYGVKD. The CDR3 is 14 residues long. V was clipped by 10 bases and J by 8 bases; unmatched bases: 16. Details on this clonotype: As yet, its antigen is unknown.

The source is a girl aged 5 to 17 with multiple sclerosis. This chain connects TRBV10-3 to TRBJ1-2; 7 positions agree with TRBD1. The sample comprised blood. Here the CDR3 DNA reads TGTGCCAGCACCTCATCCGACAGGGTTGAAGGCTACACCTTC. It specifies CASTSSDRVEGYTF.